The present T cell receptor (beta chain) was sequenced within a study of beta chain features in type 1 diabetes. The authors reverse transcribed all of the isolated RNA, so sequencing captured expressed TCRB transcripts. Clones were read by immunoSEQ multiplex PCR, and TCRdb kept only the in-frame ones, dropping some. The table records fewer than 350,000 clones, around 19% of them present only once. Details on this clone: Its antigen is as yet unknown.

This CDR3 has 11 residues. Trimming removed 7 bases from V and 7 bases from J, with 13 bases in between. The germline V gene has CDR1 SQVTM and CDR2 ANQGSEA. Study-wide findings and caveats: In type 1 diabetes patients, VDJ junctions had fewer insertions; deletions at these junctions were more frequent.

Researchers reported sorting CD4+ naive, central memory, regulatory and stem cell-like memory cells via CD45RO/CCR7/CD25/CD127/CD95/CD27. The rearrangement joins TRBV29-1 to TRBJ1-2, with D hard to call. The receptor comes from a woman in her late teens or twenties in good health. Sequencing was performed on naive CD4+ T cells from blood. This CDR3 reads CSAADGVGYTF. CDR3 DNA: TGCAGCGCCGCCGACGGGGTTGGCTACACCTTC.